The 20 T cell receptor beta chains below were found in one sample sequenced in a study of T cell clonality in common variable immunodeficiency. Their target antigens are unknown. Regarding the study as a whole: Fewer deletions and N-nucleotide insertions were reportedly seen in common variable immunodeficiency TCR beta sequences.

The protocol was immunoSEQ multiplex PCR, while the TCRdb copy is restricted to in-frame clones and leaves out a portion. The table records about 19,000 clones without singletons, the ten largest covering 24%. Material: peripheral blood mononuclear cells. The receptor source for this set is a human donor with common variable immunodeficiency.

This clone has a count of ten or more. With the read ending 3 residues before the CDR3 end, the germline J gene is used to fill in that end. V is TRBV20-1 and J is TRBJ2-3; TRBD1 is a possible D gene (5 bases). Germline V gives CDR1 DFQATT, CDR2 SNEGSKA (reference sequence). This CDR3 spans 14 amino acids. Trimming stripped 5 bases from V and 0 bases from J, with 12 bases between. The part of the CDR3 DNA that was read is TGCAGTGCTCAGACAGATATTAGCACAGATACG. It yields the protein CSAQTDISTDT. The full CDR3 sequence reads CSAQTDISTDTQYF.

This clone occurred many times. The read ends 3 residues before the CDR3 terminus; that terminus is restored from the germline J gene. The chain is built from TRBV30 and TRBJ1-1; 8 nucleotides line up with TRBD1. CDR1 is GTSNPN and CDR2 is SVGIG in the germline V gene (reference sequence). The CDR3 loop spans 13 amino acids. The V and J ends lost 4 bases and 7 bases, in that order; junction bases with no gene match: 8. The CDR3 DNA, read in part, is TGTGCCTGGACCCCAGGGGGCCAAGTTGAA. Protein product: CAWTPGGQVE. In full, the CDR3 is CAWTPGGQVEAFF.

This clone has ten or more counts. The CDR3 end is not reached by the read, which stops 3 residues before it; the germline J gene fills it in. The chain is built from TRBV20-1 and TRBJ2-2; 9 bases fit TRBD1. The length of the CDR3 is 18 residues. Germline V gene data show CDR1 as DFQATT and CDR2 as SNEGSKA (reference sequence). The junction had 15 bases not matched to a gene; V was cut back by 0 bases and J by 7 bases. The part of the CDR3 DNA that was read is TGCAGTGCTAGAGATCACGCGGGGACAGGGTTTTACAACGGGGAG. Its translation is CSARDHAGTGFYNGE. The entire CDR3 protein is CSARDHAGTGFYNGELFF.

Regarding this clone: The DNA ends 3 residues before the CDR3 does, and the rest of the CDR3 is filled in from the germline J gene. V is TRBV7-2 and J is TRBJ2-5, with 7 positions matching TRBD2. The CDR3 extends over 14 amino acids. The germline V gene encodes CDR1 SGHTA and CDR2 FQGNSA. V lost 5 bases to trimming and J lost 4 bases; unmatched junction nucleotides: 7. CDR3 sequence reads: CASSPGGMRETQYF. CDR3 DNA, as far as it was read: TGTGCCAGCAGCCCCGGGGGGATGAGAGAGACC. Supplemented by reference TRBV7-2 and TRBJ2-5, the full variable domain reads GAGVSQSPSNKVTEKGKDVELRCDPISGHTALYWYRQSLGQGLEFLIYFQGNSAPDKSGLPSDRFSAERTGGSVSTLTIQRTQQEDSAVYLCASSPGGMRETQYFGPGTRLLVL.

As for this clone: With the read ending 3 residues before the CDR3 end, the germline J gene is used to fill in that end. This rearrangement joins TRBV7-2 to TRBJ1-5; D is perhaps TRBD1 (5 bases). Germline V gives CDR1 SGHTA, CDR2 FQGNSA. V lost 1 base and J 0 bases, leaving 7 bases between the germline ends. The CDR3 extends over 15 amino acids. Here the CDR3 reads CASSLVQGSNQPQHF. CDR3 bases read: TGTGCCAGCAGCTTAGTTCAGGGTAGCAATCAGCCC.

This clone was found a few times. The missing CDR3 end, 3 residues past where the read stops, is filled in from the germline J gene. This chain connects TRBV19 to TRBJ2-1; TRBD2 matches 9 bases. Germline lookup yields CDR1 LNHDA and CDR2 SQIVND (reference sequence). There are 14 residues in the CDR3. Trimming removed 4 bases from V and 5 bases from J; junction bases left unmatched: 3. CDR3 loop: CASSKGLAHNEQFF. The part of the CDR3 DNA that was read is TGTGCCAGTAGTAAGGGACTAGCCCACAATGAG.

This clone was seen a few times. The CDR3 extends 3 residues past the end of the read, so its final part is completed from the germline J gene. The chain joins TRBV19 to TRBJ2-3; D might be TRBD1 (5 bases). The germline gives CDR1 LNHDA, CDR2 SQIVND (reference sequence). The V gene lost 2 bases and the J gene lost 3 bases, with 9 bases spanning the gap. The CDR3 totals 14 residues. CDR3 sequence: CASSILGPTDTQYF. CDR3 DNA, as far as it was read: TGTGCCAGTAGTATACTGGGGCCGACAGATACG.

This clone was observed a handful of times. The read terminates 3 residues ahead of where the CDR3 ends, so the germline J gene completes it. This sequence joins TRBV7-9 and TRBJ2-7; TRBD2 matches at 7 bases. Losses at the gene ends were 1 base for V and 5 bases for J; bases not matched to a gene: 8. This CDR3 is 15 amino acids long. The V gene's germline CDR1 is SEHNR and CDR2 FQNEAQ (reference sequence). CDR3 DNA (partial): TGTGCCAGCAGCTTAGAGAGCGGGATACCTAACGAG. Protein sequence: CASSLESGIPNE. The whole CDR3 region reads CASSLESGIPNEQYF.

About this clone itself: The CDR3 extends 3 residues past the end of the read, so its final part is completed from the germline J gene. The chain links TRBV30 to TRBJ1-6; TRBD1 might be the D (5 bases). CDR3 length equals 15 residues. CDR1 is GTSNPN, CDR2 SVGIG, per germline (reference sequence). Trimming took off 3 bases at V and 10 bases at J, with 19 bases between the two ends. The sequenced CDR3 bases are TGTGCCTGGAGGGCGGTCGGACATCTCTCATCACCC. Translating gives CAWRAVGHLSSP. The full CDR3 protein is CAWRAVGHLSSPLHF.

This clone was found a few times. The DNA ends 3 residues before the CDR3 does, and the rest of the CDR3 is filled in from the germline J gene. The rearrangement uses TRBV7-9 and TRBJ2-2, with 8 bases aligning to TRBD2. Germline loops: CDR1 SEHNR, CDR2 FQNEAQ (reference sequence). This CDR3 is 15 amino acids long. Germline trimming cut 2 bases from V and 6 bases from J; bases unmatched to any gene: 5. This CDR3 reads CASSLLSLAAGELFF. Incomplete CDR3 DNA: TGTGCCAGCAGCTTACTGTCACTAGCGGCCGGGGAG.

About this clone: From the germline J gene comes the end of the CDR3, since the read stops 3 residues before it. The gene calls are TRBV19 and TRBJ2-5, with 9 bases aligning to TRBD2. The CDR3 consists of 16 residues. Germline CDR1 and CDR2: LNHDA and SQIVND (reference sequence). Trimming cost V 1 base and J 2 bases; bases outside gene matches: 5. CDR3 protein: CASSIVYLAGQETQYF. CDR3 bases read: TGTGCCAGTAGTATAGTGTACCTAGCGGGGCAAGAGACC.

About this clone: The read gets to within 3 residues of the CDR3 end, and the germline J gene fills in the rest. The J gene is TRBJ2-7, the V gene TRBV11-1, with D possibly being TRBD2 (6 bases). CDR1 SGHAT and CDR2 FQDESV come from the germline V gene (reference sequence). The CDR3 loop spans 14 amino acids. The ends were cut back, 5 bases at V and 3 bases at J, with 14 bases in the middle. CDR3 sequence: CASSLRGNHYEQYF. CDR3 bases read: TGTGCCAGCAGCCTCCGGGGGAACCACTACGAG.

In this sample, this clone turned up a few times. The read gets to within 3 residues of the CDR3 end, and the germline J gene fills in the rest. This chain links TRBV7-9 with TRBJ2-1, with 8 bases fitting TRBD2. In germline, CDR1 is SEHNR, CDR2 FQNEAQ (reference sequence). V lost 5 bases and J lost 4; bases outside the gene matches: 4. This CDR3 comprises 14 residues. The sequenced CDR3 bases are TGTGCCAGCAGCAATAGCGGGACTTACAATGAG. This translates into CASSNSGTYNE. The complete CDR3 protein is CASSNSGTYNEQFF.

The table lists this clone with many counts. Read sequence stops 3 residues before the CDR3 end, and the germline J gene provides the missing end. This sequence joins TRBV7-2 and TRBJ2-1; a possible D gene is TRBD1 (6 bases). This CDR3 region has 15 residues. Germline V gene data show CDR1 as SGHTA and CDR2 as FQGNSA. The V and J ends lost 2 bases and 9 bases respectively, with 17 bases between them. CDR3 sequence reads: CASSLIGGTRVEQFF. The CDR3 DNA, read in part, is TGTGCCAGCAGCTTAATCGGTGGGACAAGGGTTGAG. Variable domain in full (rest from reference TRBV7-2 and TRBJ2-1): GAGVSQSPSNKVTEKGKDVELRCDPISGHTALYWYRQSLGQGLEFLIYFQGNSAPDKSGLPSDRFSAERTGGSVSTLTIQRTQQEDSAVYLCASSLIGGTRVEQFFGPGTRLTVL.

Of note for this clone: The read comes to an end 3 residues before the CDR3 does, leaving the germline J gene to fill in the end. The V and J genes are TRBV5-1 and TRBJ2-5; 7 bases fit TRBD1. This CDR3 region has 16 residues. Germline V gene data show CDR1 as SGHRS and CDR2 as YFSETQ. V shed 4 bases, J shed 2 bases, and the junction held 11 bases outside the gene matches. CDR3 bases read: TGCGCCAGCAGCGAGCTGCCGTCAGGGGGACAAGAGACC. Protein sequence: CASSELPSGGQET. The full CDR3 protein reads CASSELPSGGQETQYF.

With regard to this clone: From the germline J gene comes the end of the CDR3, since the read stops 3 residues before it. The chain combines TRBV19 with TRBJ2-5, with 7 positions matching TRBD1. This CDR3 has 15 amino acids. CDR1 and CDR2 (germline): LNHDA, SQIVND (reference sequence). Unmatched junction bases numbered 10, after V lost 4 bases and J lost 5 bases. CDR3 DNA (partial): TGTGCCAGTAGTACACTCTTAGGGGGCGCTGAGACC. This codes for CASSTLLGGAET. The CDR3 in its entirety is CASSTLLGGAETQYF.

This clone was recorded at least ten times. The read stops 3 residues short of the end of the CDR3; the missing end is completed from the germline J gene. V and J are TRBV6-2 or TRBV6-3 and TRBJ2-1; D may be TRBD1 (6 bases). The length of the CDR3 is 15 residues. The germline V and J ends were trimmed by 2 bases and 6 bases, with 14 bases remaining between them. Germline CDR1 and CDR2: MNHEY and SVGEGT. The DNA read from the CDR3 is TGTGCCAGCAGTTACCGGTACAGGGTTAGCAATGAG. It encodes CASSYRYRVSNE. The whole CDR3 reads CASSYRYRVSNEQFF.

For this clone: The CDR3 end is not reached by the read, which stops 3 residues before it; the germline J gene fills it in. The chain is built from TRBV30 and TRBJ2-5; D perhaps matches TRBD2 (7 bases). The CDR3 has 15 residues. CDR1 and CDR2 (germline): GTSNPN, SVGIG (reference sequence). Deletions cut 1 base from V and 4 bases from J, with 16 bases between. CDR3 DNA, as far as it was read: TGTGCCTGGAGTGGTTCTGCGGGGGCCTTAGAGACC. Translating gives CAWSGSAGALET. The CDR3 reads in full as CAWSGSAGALETQYF.

As to this clone: The read ends 3 residues early relative to the CDR3; the germline J gene fills the gap. This chain uses TRBV7-9 with TRBJ2-6; D gene unclear. V was pared by 1 base and J by 0 bases, with 4 bases between. Germline CDR1 SEHNR, CDR2 FQNEAQ (reference sequence). The CDR3 has 15 residues. The DNA read from the CDR3 is TGTGCCAGCAGCTTAGTTAACTCTGGGGCCAACGTC. Translated: CASSLVNSGANV. The full CDR3 protein is CASSLVNSGANVLTF.

In this sample, this clone turned up many times. Sequencing ends 3 residues short of the CDR3 end; the germline J gene provides the rest. This chain links TRBV19 with TRBJ2-1; 7 bases match TRBD2. Unmatched junction bases numbered 10, after V lost 8 bases and J lost 0 bases. Germline V gene lookup returns CDR1 LNHDA and CDR2 SQIVND (reference sequence). This CDR3 spans 16 amino acids. The sequenced part of the CDR3 DNA is TGTGCCAGTGGCGGGAGAGCCGTCTTCTCCTACAATGAG. Encoded protein: CASGGRAVFSYNE. The full-length CDR3 reads as CASGGRAVFSYNEQFF.